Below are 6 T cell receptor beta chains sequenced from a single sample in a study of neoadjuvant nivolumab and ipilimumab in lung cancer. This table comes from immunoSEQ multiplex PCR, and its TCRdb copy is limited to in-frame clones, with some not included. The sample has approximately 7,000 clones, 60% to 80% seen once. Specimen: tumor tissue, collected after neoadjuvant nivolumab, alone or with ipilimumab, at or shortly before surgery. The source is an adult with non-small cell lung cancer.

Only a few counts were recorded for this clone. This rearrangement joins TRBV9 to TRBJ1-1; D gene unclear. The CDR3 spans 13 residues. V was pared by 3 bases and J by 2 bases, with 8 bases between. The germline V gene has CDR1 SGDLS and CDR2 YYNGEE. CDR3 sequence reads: CASSEIPNTEAFF. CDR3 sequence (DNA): TGTGCCAGCAGCGAAATTCCCAACACTGAAGCTTTCTTT.

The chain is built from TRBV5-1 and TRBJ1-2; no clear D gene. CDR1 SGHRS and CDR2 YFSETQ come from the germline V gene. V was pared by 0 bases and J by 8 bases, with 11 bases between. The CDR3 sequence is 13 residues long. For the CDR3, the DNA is TGCGCCAGCAGCTTGGGGACGGGCTCAGGCTACACCTTC. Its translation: CASSLGTGSGYTF.

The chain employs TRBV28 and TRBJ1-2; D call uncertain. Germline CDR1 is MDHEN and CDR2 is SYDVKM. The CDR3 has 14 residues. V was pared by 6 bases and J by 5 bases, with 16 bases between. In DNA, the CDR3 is TGTGCCAGCAGCAGTCCCCGGGCCCTTTATGGCTACACCTTC. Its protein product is CASSSPRALYGYTF.

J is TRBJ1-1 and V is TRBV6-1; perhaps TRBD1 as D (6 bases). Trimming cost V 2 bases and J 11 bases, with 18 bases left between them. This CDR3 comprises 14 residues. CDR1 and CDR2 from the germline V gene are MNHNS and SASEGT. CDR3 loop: CASSERPGATEAFF. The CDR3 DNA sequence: TGTGCCAGCAGTGAACGCCCAGGGGCCACGGAGGCTTTCTTT.

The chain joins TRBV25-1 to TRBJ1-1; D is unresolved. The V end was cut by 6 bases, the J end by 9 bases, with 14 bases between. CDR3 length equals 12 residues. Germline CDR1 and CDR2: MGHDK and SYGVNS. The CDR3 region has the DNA TGTGCCAGCAGCGATAACTTGGGTAAAGCTTTCTTT. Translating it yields CASSDNLGKAFF. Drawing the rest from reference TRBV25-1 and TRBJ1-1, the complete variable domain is EADIYQTPRYLVIGTGKKITLECSQTMGHDKMYWYQQDPGMELHLIHYSYGVNSTEKGDLSSESTVSRIRTEHFPLTLESARPSHTSQYLCASSDNLGKAFFGQGTRLTVV.

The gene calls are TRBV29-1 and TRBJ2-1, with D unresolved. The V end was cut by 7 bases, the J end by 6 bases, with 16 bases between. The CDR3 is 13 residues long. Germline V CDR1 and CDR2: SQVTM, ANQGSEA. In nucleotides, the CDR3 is TGCAGCGCCGCTCGGGCCTCATTCAATGAGCAGTTCTTC. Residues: CSAARASFNEQFF.